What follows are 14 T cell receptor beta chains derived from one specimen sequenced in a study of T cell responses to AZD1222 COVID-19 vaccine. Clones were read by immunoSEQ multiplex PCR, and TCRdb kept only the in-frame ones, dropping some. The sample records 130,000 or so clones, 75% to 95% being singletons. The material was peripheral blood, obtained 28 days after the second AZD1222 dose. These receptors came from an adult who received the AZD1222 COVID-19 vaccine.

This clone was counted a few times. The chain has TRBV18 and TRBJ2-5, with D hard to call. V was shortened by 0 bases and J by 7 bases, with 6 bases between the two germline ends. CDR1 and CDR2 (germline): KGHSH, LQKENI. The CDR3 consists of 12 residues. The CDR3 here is CASSPPKGTQYF. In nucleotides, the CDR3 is TGTGCCAGCTCACCACCCAAGGGGACCCAGTACTTC.

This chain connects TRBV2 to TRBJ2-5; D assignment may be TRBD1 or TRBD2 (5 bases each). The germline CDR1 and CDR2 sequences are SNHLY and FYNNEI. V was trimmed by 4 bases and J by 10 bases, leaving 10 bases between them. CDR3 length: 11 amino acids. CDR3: CASSVGRNQYF. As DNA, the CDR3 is TGTGCCAGCAGTGTGGGACGTAACCAGTACTTC.

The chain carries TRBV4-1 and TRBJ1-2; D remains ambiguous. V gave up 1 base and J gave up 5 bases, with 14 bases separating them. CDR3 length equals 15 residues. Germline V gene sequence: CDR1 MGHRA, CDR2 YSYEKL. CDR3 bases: TGCGCCAGCAGCCAAGGGGTTGAGGCAGCTTATGGCTACACCTTC. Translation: CASSQGVEAAYGYTF.

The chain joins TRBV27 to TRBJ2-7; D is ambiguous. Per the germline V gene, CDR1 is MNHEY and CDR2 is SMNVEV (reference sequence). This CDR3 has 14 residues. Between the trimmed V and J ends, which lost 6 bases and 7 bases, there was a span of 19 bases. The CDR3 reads CASSSYNAPREQYV. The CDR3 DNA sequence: TGTGCCAGCAGCTCGTACAACGCCCCGAGGGAGCAGTACGTC.

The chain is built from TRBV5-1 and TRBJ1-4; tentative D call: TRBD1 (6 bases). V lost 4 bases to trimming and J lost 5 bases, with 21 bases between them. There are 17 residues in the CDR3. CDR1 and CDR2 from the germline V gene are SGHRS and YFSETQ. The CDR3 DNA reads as TGCGCCAGCAGCCTAGGACAGCAAGGGGTGGGAAATGAAAAACTGTTTTTT. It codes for CASSLGQQGVGNEKLFF.

CDR3 coding DNA: TGTGCCAGTAGTCCAGGGTTCAGTCAGCCCCAGCATTTT. Translated, it gives CASSPGFSQPQHF. The chain couples TRBV19 to TRBJ1-5, with a possible D match to TRBD1 (5 bases). The CDR3 extends over 13 amino acids. V was pared by 5 bases and J by 6 bases, with 11 bases between. Germline V gene sequence: CDR1 LNHDA, CDR2 SQIVND (reference sequence). The full variable domain, with the rest looked up from reference TRBV19 and TRBJ1-5, is DGGITQSPKYLFRKEGQNVTLSCEQNLNHDAMYWYRQDPGQGLRLIYYSQIVNDFQKGDIAEGYSVSREKKESFPLTVTSAQKNPTAFYLCASSPGFSQPQHFGDGTRLSIL.

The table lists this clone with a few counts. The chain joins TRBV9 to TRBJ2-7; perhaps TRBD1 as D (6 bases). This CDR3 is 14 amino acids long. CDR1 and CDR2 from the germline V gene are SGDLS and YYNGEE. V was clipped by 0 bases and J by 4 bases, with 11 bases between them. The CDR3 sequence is CASSVGQAGYEQYF. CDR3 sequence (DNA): TGTGCCAGCAGCGTAGGACAGGCCGGGTACGAGCAGTACTTC.

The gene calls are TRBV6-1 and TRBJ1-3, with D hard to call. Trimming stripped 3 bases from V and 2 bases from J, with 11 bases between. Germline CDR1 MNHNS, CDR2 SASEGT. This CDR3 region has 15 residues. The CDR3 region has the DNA TGTGCCAGCAGTGAGGAAGACTACCCTGGAAACACCATATATTTT. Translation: CASSEEDYPGNTIYF.

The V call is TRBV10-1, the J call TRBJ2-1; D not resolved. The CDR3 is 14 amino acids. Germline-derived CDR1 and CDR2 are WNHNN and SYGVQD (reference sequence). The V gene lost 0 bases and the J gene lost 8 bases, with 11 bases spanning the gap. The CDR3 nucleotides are TGCGCCAGCAGTGAGTCATATGGATCCCATGAGCAGTTCTTC. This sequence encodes CASSESYGSHEQFF.

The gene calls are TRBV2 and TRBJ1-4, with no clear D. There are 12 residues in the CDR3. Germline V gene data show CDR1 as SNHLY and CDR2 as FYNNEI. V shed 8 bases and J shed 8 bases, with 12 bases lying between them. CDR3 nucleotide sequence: TGTGCCAGCGGGCTGGAGGACGAAAAACTGTTTTTT. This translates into CASGLEDEKLFF.

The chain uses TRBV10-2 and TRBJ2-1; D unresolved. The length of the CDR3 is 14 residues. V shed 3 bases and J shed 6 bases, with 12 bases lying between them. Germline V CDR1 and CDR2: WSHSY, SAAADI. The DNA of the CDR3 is TGCGCCAGCAGTGAACAGCTTTCGGGCAATGAGCAGTTCTTC. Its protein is CASSEQLSGNEQFF.

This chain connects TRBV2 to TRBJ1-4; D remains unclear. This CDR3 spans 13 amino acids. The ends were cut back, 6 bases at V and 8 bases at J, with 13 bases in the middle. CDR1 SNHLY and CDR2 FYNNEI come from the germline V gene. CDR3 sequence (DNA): TGTGCCAGCAGCCTCCCTTTTGAGGAAAAACTGTTTTTT. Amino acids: CASSLPFEEKLFF.

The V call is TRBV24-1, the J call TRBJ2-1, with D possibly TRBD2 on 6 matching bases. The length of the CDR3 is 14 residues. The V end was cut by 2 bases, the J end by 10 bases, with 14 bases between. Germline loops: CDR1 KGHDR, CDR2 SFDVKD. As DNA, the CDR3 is TGTGCCACCAGTGATTGGGAGAGCGGGTCCGAGCAGTTCTTC. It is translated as CATSDWESGSEQFF.

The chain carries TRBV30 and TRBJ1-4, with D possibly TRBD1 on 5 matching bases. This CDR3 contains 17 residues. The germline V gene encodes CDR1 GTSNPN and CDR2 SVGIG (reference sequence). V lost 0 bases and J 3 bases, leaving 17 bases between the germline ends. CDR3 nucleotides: TGTGCCTGGAGTGTATCGCTAGTGGGGCAGCCTAATGAAAAACTGTTTTTT. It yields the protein CAWSVSLVGQPNEKLFF.